The 19 T cell receptor beta chains given below trace back to one sample, sequenced in a study of identical twins (dated by TCRdb to 2016 to 2017). Library preparation employed 5' RACE. Sequencing relied on an Illumina HiSeq 2000. Clones were called with MiXCR by TCRdb after fastp trimmed the public reads at Q25, and only in-frame beta chains were retained. Rows are combined by CDR3 protein, so each entry shows the most common genes and DNA. Recorded for this sample are over 500,000 distinct CDR3 sequences; roughly a fifth of them occurred a single time. Of the sample, about 0.93% falls within the top ten clones. This same sample was also part of a study on T cells expressing NK-cell markers.

Sequenced: CD4+ T cells sorted from blood. Receptors originate from a woman between 18 and 29 years old in good health.

This clonotype was seen only a few times. V gene TRBV10-3 combines with J gene TRBJ2-6, with D maybe TRBD1 (6 bases). The CDR3 is 14 residues long. Trimming stripped 11 bases from V and 4 bases from J, with 15 bases between. CDR1 is ENHRY, CDR2 SYGVKD, per germline. CDR3 sequence: CAAEQGSGANVLTF. Here the CDR3 DNA reads TGTGCCGCCGAGCAGGGGTCCGGGGCCAACGTCCTGACTTTC.

This clonotype was counted a few times. This chain uses TRBV12-3 or TRBV12-4 with TRBJ1-2; D unclear. Trimming cost V 8 bases and J 2 bases, with 9 bases left between them. The length of the CDR3 is 12 residues. CDR3: CASLGGNYGYTF. CDR3 sequence (DNA): TGTGCCAGCCTAGGCGGCAACTATGGCTACACCTTC.

The gene calls are TRBV27 and TRBJ1-1; no reliable D call. CDR1 is MNHEY and CDR2 is SMNVEV in the germline V gene (reference sequence). Trimming removed 4 bases at V and 4 bases at J, with 10 bases between. CDR3 size: 13 residues. The CDR3 DNA follows: TGTGCCAGCAGTTCCGGACGGGGCACTGAAGCTTTCTTT. This sequence encodes CASSSGRGTEAFF.

The chain joins TRBV7-8 to TRBJ2-1; 8 nucleotides agree with TRBD1. From germline, CDR1 is SGHVS and CDR2 FQNEAQ. With V trimmed by 5 bases and J by 10 bases, 13 bases remained unmatched. This CDR3 comprises 15 residues. The CDR3 is CASSRGAAGGREQFF. The CDR3 DNA reads as TGTGCCAGCAGCCGAGGCGCGGCAGGGGGCAGGGAGCAGTTCTTC.

This rearrangement joins TRBV7-6 to TRBJ2-2, with D possibly TRBD2 on 6 matching bases. CDR1 is SGHVS and CDR2 is FNYEAQ in the germline V gene. The V end lost 2 bases, the J end lost 8 bases, and 15 bases lay between the germline ends. This CDR3 contains 15 residues. CDR3 in amino acids: CASSLYGGPTGELFF. CDR3 nucleotides: TGTGCCAGCAGCTTATACGGGGGTCCGACGGGGGAGCTGTTTTTT.

The table lists this clonotype with a few counts. V gene TRBV20-1 combines with J gene TRBJ1-5, with D unresolved. The V end was cut by 5 bases, the J end by 3 bases, with 17 bases between. The CDR3 consists of 15 residues. The germline V gene encodes CDR1 DFQATT and CDR2 SNEGSKA (reference sequence). The CDR3: CSAVEAGWINQPQHF. For the CDR3, the DNA is TGCAGTGCTGTGGAGGCGGGCTGGATCAATCAGCCCCAGCATTTT.

The gene calls are TRBV4-1 and TRBJ1-1, with a possible D match to TRBD1 (5 bases). Looked up from germline, CDR1 is MGHRA and CDR2 is YSYEKL. V gave up 1 base and J gave up 2 bases, with 11 bases separating them. The CDR3 is made up of 15 amino acids. CDR3 in DNA: TGCGCCAGCAGCCAAGGGGGACGCATCAACACTGAAGCTTTCTTT. Amino acid sequence: CASSQGGRINTEAFF.

This clonotype has only a few counts. The V gene is TRBV18, the J gene TRBJ2-7; tentatively, D is TRBD1 (6 bases). Between the trimmed V and J ends, which lost 1 base and 2 bases, there was a span of 15 bases. The germline V gene encodes CDR1 KGHSH and CDR2 LQKENI. This CDR3 spans 16 amino acids. The DNA of the CDR3 is TGTGCCAGCTCACCACGGGGTCAGGGGCCTACCTACGAGCAGTACTTC. Amino acid sequence: CASSPRGQGPTYEQYF.

The sample holds a few counts of this clonotype. The V call is TRBV13, the J call TRBJ2-1; TRBD2 is a possible D gene (7 bases). Germline CDR1 PRHDT, CDR2 FYEKMQ (reference sequence). This CDR3 is built from 14 residues. The V end lost 3 bases, the J end lost 7 bases, and 13 bases lay between the germline ends. The CDR3 DNA sequence: TGTGCCAGCAGCTTGTTCGGGGGGCGGAATGAGCAGTTCTTC. Translation gives CASSLFGGRNEQFF.

The chain joins TRBV6-1 to TRBJ2-7; D unclear. Trimming left V 0 bases short and J 2 bases short, with 11 bases between. Germline lookup yields CDR1 MNHNS and CDR2 SASEGT. The CDR3 has 15 amino acids. This CDR3 is CASSEARYGPYEQYF. The CDR3 bases are TGTGCCAGCAGTGAAGCGCGTTACGGTCCCTACGAGCAGTACTTC.

This clonotype was detected a few times. The V gene is TRBV6-1, the J gene TRBJ2-3, with D possibly matching TRBD2 (6 bases). Germline CDR1 is MNHNS and CDR2 is SASEGT. Trimming took off 4 bases at V and 2 bases at J, with 10 bases between the two ends. CDR3 size: 14 residues. CDR3 protein: CASSVTGVTDTQYF. CDR3 nucleotide sequence: TGTGCCAGCAGTGTCACGGGGGTCACAGATACGCAGTATTTT.

CDR3 DNA: TGTGCCAGCAGGACACCGGGACTAGCGGTAACCTACGAGCAGTACTTC. It translates to CASRTPGLAVTYEQYF. V and J are TRBV6-2 or TRBV6-3 and TRBJ2-7; 11 bases fit TRBD2. V dropped 6 bases and J dropped 2; count of bases not matched to a gene: 9. Germline CDR1 reads MNHEY; CDR2 reads SVGEGT. The CDR3 sequence is 16 residues long.

This clonotype was picked up a small number of times. The chain has TRBV11-2 and TRBJ2-3; possible D gene TRBD2, 7 bases. V was clipped by 4 bases and J by 8 bases, with 16 bases between them. Germline V gene data show CDR1 as SGHAT and CDR2 as FQNNGV. The CDR3 length is 14 residues. CDR3 amino acids: CASSSRGGSGTQYF. CDR3 in DNA: TGTGCCAGCAGCTCGAGGGGGGGGTCTGGTACGCAGTATTTT.

This clonotype was observed a few times. The chain couples TRBV6-1 to TRBJ2-5; either TRBD1 or TRBD2 may fit D (5 bases each). V was cut by 5 bases and J by 2 bases, with 15 bases left in between. The CDR3 is 15 residues long. Germline V lookup: CDR1 MNHNS, CDR2 SASEGT. In nucleotides, the CDR3 is TGTGCCAGCAGTATTCAAGGGGACCGGCAAGAGACCCAGTACTTC. Encoded protein: CASSIQGDRQETQYF.

There are a few counts of this clonotype. This chain joins TRBV5-1 and TRBJ2-3, with D unresolved. This CDR3 has 14 residues. Per the germline V gene, CDR1 is SGHRS and CDR2 is YFSETQ. V lost 6 bases and J 4 bases, leaving 15 bases between the germline ends. CDR3 bases: TGCGCCAGCAAAATGGCCGGCAGCCCAGATACGCAGTATTTT. Residues: CASKMAGSPDTQYF. Filled out from reference TRBV5-1 and TRBJ2-3, the complete variable domain reads KAGVTQTPRYLIKTRGQQVTLSCSPISGHRSVSWYQQTPGQGLQFLFEYFSETQRNKGNFPGRFSGRQFSNSRSEMNVSTLELGDSALYLCASKMAGSPDTQYFGPGTRLTVL.

The chain recombines TRBV11-3 with TRBJ2-1, with D perhaps matching TRBD2 (5 bases). The CDR3 runs 12 residues. Trimming removed 2 bases from V and 9 bases from J, with 8 bases in between. CDR1 is SGHNT and CDR2 is YENEEA in the germline V gene. The DNA for the CDR3 is TGTGCCAGCAGCTTAACGGAGGCTGAGCAGTTCTTC. Its translation is CASSLTEAEQFF.

This rearrangement joins TRBV10-3 to TRBJ1-2, with D perhaps matching TRBD1 (5 bases). This CDR3 region has 12 residues. V was trimmed by 6 bases and J by 8 bases, leaving 13 bases between them. Germline V lookup: CDR1 ENHRY, CDR2 SYGVKD. CDR3 protein: CAIRGQAEGYTF. The CDR3 coding sequence is TGTGCCATCAGGGGGCAGGCAGAAGGCTACACCTTC.

This clonotype occurred a few times. This sequence joins TRBV20-1 and TRBJ2-7; D perhaps matches TRBD1 (5 bases). The CDR3 spans 13 residues. Germline V gene sequence: CDR1 DFQATT, CDR2 SNEGSKA (reference sequence). V was shortened by 3 bases and J by 7 bases, with 16 bases between the two germline ends. CDR3 protein: CSASGDSSGEQYF. The CDR3 nucleotides read TGCAGTGCTAGCGGCGACAGCTCAGGGGAGCAGTACTTC.

The chain links TRBV6-4 to TRBJ2-2; 10 positions match TRBD2. This CDR3 has 15 amino acids. The germline V gene has CDR1 MRHNA and CDR2 SNTAGT. The junction had 4 bases not matched to a gene; V was cut back by 5 bases and J by 4 bases. This chain's CDR3 is CASSQRTSGTGELFF. CDR3 nucleotides: TGTGCCAGCAGTCAGAGGACTAGCGGCACCGGGGAGCTGTTTTTT.